The clone carrying this T cell receptor beta chain was detected once. The antigen remains undetermined. The data originate from a study of cytomegalovirus exposure and HLA in healthy donors. In the PCR, 60 Vbeta and 13 Jbeta primers were used. The assay was immunoSEQ multiplex PCR, and TCRdb's table has in-frame clones only and misses some. The sample includes 85,000 to 90,000 clones, approximately 90% of them seen just once. Whole-study findings and limits: Among the most significant clusters, several appeared linked to common viral pathogens in a later analysis. In vitro checks showed that a few CMV-associated chains really do target CMV antigens. In an earlier analysis, about 87% or about 30%: the productive usage of most TCR beta V segments.

The receptor comes from a man younger than 35 in good health and CMV-seronegative. The specimen was PBMCs.

CDR3 sequence reads: CASSRQGWTAFF. For the CDR3, the DNA is TGTGCCAGCAGCCGACAGGGTTGGACTGCTTTCTTT. The chain joins TRBV28 to TRBJ1-1; 7 nucleotides line up with TRBD1. V was pared by 6 bases and J by 11 bases, with 9 bases of the junction left unmatched. Germline CDR1 reads MDHEN; CDR2 reads SYDVKM. This CDR3 is 12 amino acids long.